The 3 T cell receptor beta chains in this list originate from one sample, sequenced in a study of cytotoxic CD8 clonotypes in ibrutinib-treated CLL. Method: immunoSEQ multiplex PCR; TCRdb's copy keeps in-frame clones and lacks some. The sample carries roughly 180,000 clones, approximately 72% recorded once. Sequencing used PBMCs, obtained after 24 months of ibrutinib treatment. The receptor source for this set is a human donor with chronic lymphocytic leukemia.

The count of this clone is one. The rearrangement links TRBV29-1 to TRBJ1-5; D uncertain. The CDR3 loop spans 13 amino acids. V dropped 7 bases and J dropped 2 bases, with 12 bases sitting between them. CDR1 is SQVTM, CDR2 ANQGSEA, per germline. The CDR3 protein is CSARLDGNQPQHF. The CDR3, as DNA: TGCAGCGCCCGGTTAGATGGCAATCAGCCCCAGCATTTT.

The chain recombines TRBV30 with TRBJ2-1; D might be TRBD2 (5 bases). This CDR3 comprises 13 residues. Trimming removed 3 bases from V and 7 bases from J, with 13 bases in between. Germline loops: CDR1 GTSNPN, CDR2 SVGIG (reference sequence). CDR3 amino acids: CAWSPNRGNEQFF. The DNA of the CDR3 is TGTGCCTGGAGCCCCAACCGGGGAAATGAGCAGTTCTTC.

CDR3 bases: TGTGCCAGCAGCCAGGGGTTAGGAGAGACCCAGTACTTC. Translation: CASSQGLGETQYF. This chain links TRBV14 with TRBJ2-5; no firm D call. Trimming cost V 3 bases and J 4 bases, with 9 bases left between them. The V gene's germline CDR1 is SGHDN and CDR2 FVKESK. This CDR3 spans 13 amino acids.